This TCR beta chain was documented in a study of blood T cell repertoires in COVID-19. Study-wide context: The origin of the acute and convalescent COVID-19 samples was the United States, Italy and Spain. T cells, B-cell-depleted T cells, or PBMCs supplied cDNA or gDNA.

Trimming removed 3 bases at V and 5 bases at J, with 11 bases between. The CDR3 is 14 residues long. Germline CDR1 reads MNHNS; CDR2 reads SASEGT. Original data processing: Amplification of reference gene primers was used by the study to estimate nucleated cell counts. Assay: immunoSEQ multiplex PCR; the TCRdb copy retains only in-frame clones and omits some. Clone size and the V and J calls come from that table; the DNA yielded D and trimming. The sample comprises 100,000 to 110,000 clones, 85% to 90% of which are singletons, and 5% rests with the top ten. The clonotype originates from a human donor in a cohort sampled during active COVID-19. V is TRBV6-1 and J is TRBJ1-3, with no clear D. Input material: peripheral blood. CDR3 sequence reads: CASSEGRKRNTIYF. CDR3 nucleotide sequence: TGTGCCAGCAGTGAGGGCCGCAAGAGAAACACCATATATTTT.